Each of the 19 T cell receptor beta chains below was sequenced from the same sample in a study of response to subunit inactivated influenza vaccine listed by TCRdb under 2018. The time point label corresponds to: around 47 days after influenza vaccine administration. The library came from RT-PCR. The reads were generated on an Illumina HiSeq 2500. The public reads were reanalyzed by TCRdb: fastp trimming at Q25, MiXCR alignment, in-frame beta chains only. Rows merge per CDR3 protein into single entries with the most common DNA and genes. The sample table records 500,000 or so distinct CDR3 sequences; 9.5% to 13% of these occur just once. The top ten clones comprise less than 15% of the sample. This sample comprised PBMCs from blood, obtained 45 days after vaccination. The receptors were sampled from a man aged 45 to 65 who received an inactivated influenza vaccine. Donor details come from another sample of the same person, matched by shared clones.

The rearrangement joins TRBV4-3 to TRBJ1-3; 8 positions match TRBD1. There are 14 residues in the CDR3. From germline, CDR1 is LGHNA and CDR2 YSLEER. The V segment lost 4 bases and the J segment 4 bases; nucleotides outside the gene matches: 3. For the CDR3, the DNA is TGCGCCAGCAGCCTGGACAGGGAAGGAAACACCATATATTTT. This codes for CASSLDREGNTIYF.

The rearrangement uses TRBV5-1 and TRBJ2-7, with D tentatively TRBD2 (6 bases). Germline CDR1 reads SGHRS; CDR2 reads YFSETQ. The CDR3 is made up of 17 amino acids. Trimming took 0 bases from V and 0 from J, leaving 16 bases between them. CDR3 region: CASSLDGGWGNSYEQYF. CDR3 bases: TGCGCCAGCAGCTTGGATGGAGGGTGGGGCAACTCCTACGAGCAGTACTTC.

This clonotype was detected a few times. The gene calls are TRBV10-3 and TRBJ2-7, with a weak D call TRBD2 (5 bases). V was clipped by 6 bases and J by 2 bases, with 14 bases between them. Germline-derived CDR1 and CDR2 are ENHRY and SYGVKD. This CDR3 contains 14 residues. CDR3 amino acids: CAISGRGSPYEQYF. CDR3 nucleotide sequence: TGTGCCATCAGCGGACGGGGAAGCCCCTACGAGCAGTACTTC.

This clonotype has a handful of counts. V and J are TRBV18 and TRBJ2-3, with 8 bases matching TRBD1. The junction had 12 bases not matched to a gene; V was cut back by 3 bases and J by 4 bases. The CDR3 consists of 17 residues. The germline CDR1 and CDR2 sequences are KGHSH and LQKENI. CDR3 nucleotides: TGTGCCAGCTCACCTTACGCAGGACAGGGATTCGCAGATACGCAGTATTTT. This sequence encodes CASSPYAGQGFADTQYF.

This chain connects TRBV7-8 to TRBJ2-1; D uncertain. CDR3 size: 16 residues. V dropped 2 bases and J dropped 0 bases, with 11 bases sitting between them. Germline assignment: CDR1 SGHVS and CDR2 FQNEAQ. The CDR3 region has the DNA TGTGCCAGCAGCTTATCGTACGAGAGCTCCTACAATGAGCAGTTCTTC. This encodes CASSLSYESSYNEQFF.

This clonotype turned up a few times. The gene calls are TRBV6-2 or TRBV6-3 and TRBJ2-5; maybe TRBD2 (6 bases). CDR3 length: 12 amino acids. Between the trimmed V and J ends, which lost 9 bases and 4 bases, there was a span of 12 bases. The germline CDR1 and CDR2 sequences are MNHEY and SVGEGT. CDR3 residues: CASALGGETQYF. CDR3 DNA: TGTGCCAGTGCACTGGGGGGAGAGACCCAGTACTTC.

The chain employs TRBV28 and TRBJ2-3; TRBD2 agrees at 9 bases. The CDR3 covers 15 residues. After removal of 8 bases from V and 0 bases from J, the junction contained 6 bases not matched to a gene. In germline, CDR1 is MDHEN, CDR2 SYDVKM. CDR3 nucleotides: TGTGCCAGCTCTTCTAGCGGGGATAGCACAGATACGCAGTATTTT. Its translation is CASSSSGDSTDTQYF. The full variable domain, rest sourced from reference TRBV28 and TRBJ2-3, is DVKVTQSSRYLVKRTGEKVFLECVQDMDHENMFWYRQDPGLGLRLIYFSYDVKMKEKGDIPEGYSVSREKKERFSLILESASTNQTSMYLCASSSSGDSTDTQYFGPGTRLTVL.

This clonotype was seen many times. V usage is TRBV7-9 and J usage is TRBJ1-1; 8 nucleotides line up with TRBD1. The CDR3 spans 17 residues. The V gene's germline CDR1 is SEHNR and CDR2 FQNEAQ (reference sequence). V lost 4 bases, J lost 1 base, and 11 bases stayed unmatched. The CDR3 loop reads CASSWTGLRGGNTEAFF. In nucleotides, the CDR3 is TGTGCCAGCAGCTGGACAGGGCTTAGAGGTGGGAACACTGAAGCTTTCTTT.

The rearrangement links TRBV18 to TRBJ2-7; perhaps TRBD1 as D (6 bases). V lost 4 bases to trimming and J lost 3 bases, with 13 bases between them. Germline CDR1 KGHSH, CDR2 LQKENI. This CDR3 spans 14 amino acids. CDR3 residues: CASSQWDKFYEQYF. The CDR3 nucleotides read TGTGCCAGCTCACAATGGGACAAATTCTACGAGCAGTACTTC. The variable domain in full, with the rest retrieved from reference TRBV18 and TRBJ2-7, is NAGVMQNPRHLVRRRGQEARLRCSPMKGHSHVYWYRQLPEEGLKFMVYLQKENIIDESGMPKERFSAEFPKEGPSILRIQQVVRGDSAAYFCASSQWDKFYEQYFGPGTRLTVT.

The gene calls are TRBV13 and TRBJ2-3, with a tentative D call TRBD1 (5 bases). Germline CDR1 is PRHDT and CDR2 is FYEKMQ (reference sequence). Trimming stripped 0 bases from V and 8 bases from J, with 15 bases between. The CDR3 loop spans 15 amino acids. This CDR3 is CASSLGTARGTTQYF. The CDR3 region has the DNA TGTGCCAGCAGCTTAGGCACGGCTAGGGGTACTACGCAGTATTTT.

This clonotype was counted between two and nine times. The CDR3 nucleotides are TGTGCCAGCAGCGCGGGACAGGCGAGCTCCTACGAGCAGTACTTC. As protein: CASSAGQASSYEQYF. The V and J genes are TRBV9 and TRBJ2-7; 8 bases are a match to TRBD1. Germline CDR1 is SGDLS and CDR2 is YYNGEE. Trimming cost V 3 bases and J 0 bases; bases outside gene matches: 5. The CDR3 has 15 residues. The full variable domain, rest sourced from reference TRBV9 and TRBJ2-7, is DSGVTQTPKHLITATGQRVTLRCSPRSGDLSVYWYQQSLDQGLQFLIQYYNGEERAKGNILERFSAQQFPDLHSELNLSSLELGDSALYFCASSAGQASSYEQYFGPGTRLTVT.

This clonotype was counted ten times or more. The chain carries TRBV5-1 and TRBJ2-3, with 9 bases that match TRBD1. This CDR3 spans 15 amino acids. In germline, CDR1 is SGHRS, CDR2 YFSETQ. J lost 6 bases, V lost 4 bases, and 9 bases had no gene match. This chain's CDR3 is CASSAGQGAGDTQYF. Written as DNA, the CDR3 is TGCGCCAGCAGCGCGGGACAGGGTGCGGGGGATACGCAGTATTTT.

The chain uses TRBV3-1 and TRBJ2-1; maybe TRBD2 (5 bases). V lost 4 bases, J lost 6 bases, and 19 bases lay in between. Germline CDR1 LGHDT, CDR2 YNNKEL (reference sequence). CDR3 length: 16 amino acids. The CDR3 reads CASSLRVGRFGNEQFF. Written as DNA, the CDR3 is TGTGCCAGCAGCCTGCGGGTAGGGCGATTCGGCAATGAGCAGTTCTTC.

The sample holds a few counts of this clonotype. The chain joins TRBV7-6 to TRBJ2-7, with 8 nucleotides matching TRBD2. The germline CDR1 and CDR2 sequences are SGHVS and FNYEAQ. V dropped 3 bases and J dropped 6; count of bases not matched to a gene: 13. CDR3 length: 16 amino acids. As DNA, the CDR3 is TGTGCCAGCAGCTTCCGGGCCGGAGCGGGAGTACTCGAGCAGTACTTC. As protein: CASSFRAGAGVLEQYF.

This chain connects TRBV5-1 to TRBJ2-7; D possibly uses TRBD1 or TRBD2 (6 bases each). Germline CDR1 SGHRS, CDR2 YFSETQ. The CDR3 has 15 residues. V lost 4 bases and J lost 4, with 18 bases in between. The CDR3 is CASSPRGAHGYEQYF. For the CDR3, the DNA is TGCGCCAGCAGCCCAAGGGGGGCTCATGGGTACGAGCAGTACTTC.

This chain uses TRBV12-3 or TRBV12-4 with TRBJ2-5; D is perhaps TRBD2 (5 bases). The CDR3 runs to 12 residues. V lost 4 bases to trimming and J lost 7 bases, with 10 bases between them. The CDR3 DNA reads as TGTGCCAGCAGTTCACCTCGGGGGACCCAGTACTTC. This encodes CASSSPRGTQYF.

This clonotype was seen a few times. The V and J genes are TRBV7-9 and TRBJ2-1; a weak D match, TRBD2 (6 bases). The germline V gene encodes CDR1 SEHNR and CDR2 FQNEAQ (reference sequence). This CDR3 has 15 amino acids. The V gene lost 2 bases and the J gene lost 9 bases, with 17 bases spanning the gap. The CDR3 bases are TGTGCCAGCAGCTTACTAGCCGGGAGTCAGAGTGAGCAGTTCTTC. This gives the protein CASSLLAGSQSEQFF.

This clonotype was seen ten or more times. J is TRBJ2-3 and V is TRBV12-3 or TRBV12-4; D gene uncertain. The CDR3 runs 13 residues. Trimming removed 5 bases from V and 2 bases from J, with 8 bases in between. The CDR3 reads CASSKLTTDTQYF. CDR3 sequence (DNA): TGTGCCAGCAGTAAACTAACCACAGATACGCAGTATTTT.

This clonotype showed up just a few times. This rearrangement joins TRBV7-2 to TRBJ2-1, with 12 bases fitting TRBD2. The CDR3 runs to 16 residues. Trimming took 5 bases from V and 2 from J; bases not matched to a gene: 4. In germline, CDR1 is SGHTA, CDR2 FQGNSA. DNA for the CDR3: TGTGCCAGCAGCCAAACTAGCGGGAGGCCCTACAATGAGCAGTTCTTC. Translation gives CASSQTSGRPYNEQFF.